This passage covers 25 T cell receptor beta chains from one sample sequenced in a study of control samples from healthy donors and cancer patients. TCRdb's copy holds only in-frame clones and misses some; the assay was immunoSEQ multiplex PCR. The sample lists about 35,000 clones; about 93% were seen once. The material sequenced was PBMCs. The receptors stem from a man in his forties with colorectal cancer.

The rearrangement uses TRBV19 and TRBJ1-1; D is undetermined. V was cut by 3 bases and J by 11 bases, with 13 bases left in between. Germline V gene lookup returns CDR1 LNHDA and CDR2 SQIVND (reference sequence). The CDR3 covers 12 residues. This CDR3 reads CASSIRSIGAFF. Written as DNA, the CDR3 is TGTGCCAGTAGTATTAGAAGCATCGGCGCTTTCTTT.

The chain couples TRBV19 to TRBJ1-2, with 9 bases that match TRBD1. This CDR3 is built from 15 residues. CDR1 is LNHDA, CDR2 SQIVND, per germline (reference sequence). V gave up 4 bases and J gave up 0 bases; unmatched junction bases: 3. The CDR3 reads CASSNRDRANYGYTF. The CDR3 nucleotides are TGTGCCAGTAGTAACCGGGACAGGGCTAACTATGGCTACACCTTC.

The chain uses TRBV18 and TRBJ2-1; 8 bases map to TRBD1. V lost 4 bases, J lost 9 bases, and 5 bases stayed unmatched. This CDR3 has 13 residues. The V gene's germline CDR1 is KGHSH and CDR2 LQKENI. The CDR3 region has the DNA TGTGCCAGCTCACTCCTCCAGGGGGCTGAGCAGTTCTTC. This codes for CASSLLQGAEQFF.

The chain has TRBV11-2 and TRBJ2-3, with D unresolved. The CDR3 totals 12 residues. V dropped 5 bases and J dropped 5 bases, with 8 bases sitting between them. From germline, CDR1 is SGHAT and CDR2 FQNNGV. The CDR3: CASSLDRDTQYF. CDR3 DNA: TGTGCCAGCAGCCTCGATAGAGATACGCAGTATTTT.

The chain links TRBV27 to TRBJ2-2; a possible D gene is TRBD1 (6 bases). The CDR3 extends over 14 amino acids. Germline CDR1 and CDR2: MNHEY and SMNVEV (reference sequence). Trimming shortened V by 3 bases and J by 7 bases, and 12 bases separated the two germline ends. The CDR3 region has the DNA TGTGCCAGCAGTTTCGTGGGGGCTGGCGGGGAGCTGTTTTTT. It codes for CASSFVGAGGELFF.

The rearrangement uses TRBV7-9 and TRBJ1-1; possibly TRBD1 for D (6 bases). There are 15 residues in the CDR3. Looked up from germline, CDR1 is SEHNR and CDR2 is FQNEAQ (reference sequence). The germline V and J ends were trimmed by 1 base and 0 bases, with 9 bases remaining between them. In DNA form, the CDR3 reads TGTGCCAGCAGCTTAGTGACAGGATTGAACACTGAAGCTTTCTTT. This codes for CASSLVTGLNTEAFF.

The genes are TRBV2 and TRBJ2-2; D gene unclear. The CDR3 loop spans 14 amino acids. The ends were cut back, 9 bases at V and 3 bases at J, with 14 bases in the middle. The V gene's germline CDR1 is SNHLY and CDR2 FYNNEI. In DNA, the CDR3 is TGTGCCAGTAGGCCGGACCGACACACCGGGGAGCTGTTTTTT. Amino acid sequence: CASRPDRHTGELFF.

The chain carries TRBV13 and TRBJ2-3, with D perhaps TRBD1 (6 bases). The germline V gene has CDR1 PRHDT and CDR2 FYEKMQ (reference sequence). This CDR3 spans 16 amino acids. V was trimmed by 1 base and J by 1 base, leaving 12 bases between them. Here the CDR3 reads CASSLDPQGGTDTQYF. The CDR3 bases are TGTGCCAGCAGCTTAGACCCACAGGGCGGCACAGATACGCAGTATTTT.

The chain combines TRBV7-7 with TRBJ2-7; no clear D gene. V was trimmed by 5 bases and J by 6 bases, leaving 14 bases between them. Germline-derived CDR1 and CDR2 are SSHAT and FNYEAQ (reference sequence). The CDR3 covers 13 residues. The CDR3, as DNA: TGTGCCAGCAGCCAATCGTCGTCGGGCGAGCAGTACTTC. Translation: CASSQSSSGEQYF.

The rearrangement uses TRBV18 and TRBJ1-3; D remains ambiguous. The V end lost 3 bases, the J end lost 8 bases, and 17 bases lay between the germline ends. From germline, CDR1 is KGHSH and CDR2 LQKENI. The length of the CDR3 is 15 residues. CDR3 coding DNA: TGTGCCAGCTCACCGGGCTCCGGGAGAAGCGACACCATATATTTT. It is translated as CASSPGSGRSDTIYF. Full variable domain (missing parts from reference TRBV18 and TRBJ1-3): NAGVMQNPRHLVRRRGQEARLRCSPMKGHSHVYWYRQLPEEGLKFMVYLQKENIIDESGMPKERFSAEFPKEGPSILRIQQVVRGDSAAYFCASSPGSGRSDTIYFGEGSWLTVV.

The gene calls are TRBV18 and TRBJ2-3, with 8 bases aligning to TRBD2. This CDR3 has 16 amino acids. Per the germline V gene, CDR1 is KGHSH and CDR2 is LQKENI. Unmatched junction bases numbered 4, after V lost 0 bases and J lost 2 bases. The CDR3 here is CASSPPLRGVTDTQYF. The CDR3, as DNA: TGTGCCAGCTCACCACCGCTGCGGGGGGTCACAGATACGCAGTATTTT. Full variable domain (missing parts from reference TRBV18 and TRBJ2-3): NAGVMQNPRHLVRRRGQEARLRCSPMKGHSHVYWYRQLPEEGLKFMVYLQKENIIDESGMPKERFSAEFPKEGPSILRIQQVVRGDSAAYFCASSPPLRGVTDTQYFGPGTRLTVL.

This sequence joins TRBV7-3 and TRBJ2-3; TRBD2 is a possible D gene (6 bases). The germline V gene encodes CDR1 SGHTA and CDR2 FQGTGA. The length of the CDR3 is 16 residues. V lost 2 bases and J lost 4, with 16 bases in between. The CDR3 nucleotides read TGTGCCAGCAGCTTATTCGGGGGAACTGAGGCAGATACGCAGTATTTT. This sequence encodes CASSLFGGTEADTQYF.

The chain carries TRBV30 and TRBJ1-1, with D unclear. Germline V CDR1 and CDR2: GTSNPN, SVGIG (reference sequence). V was pared by 1 base and J by 6 bases, with 6 bases between. This CDR3 region has 11 residues. Here the CDR3 reads CAWSGGAEAFF. The CDR3 coding sequence is TGTGCCTGGAGTGGGGGAGCTGAAGCTTTCTTT.

The chain has TRBV6-6 and TRBJ1-2; D unclear. Germline CDR1 reads MNHNY; CDR2 reads SVGAGI (reference sequence). The length of the CDR3 is 14 residues. Between the trimmed V and J ends, which lost 4 bases and 6 bases, there was a span of 15 bases. The CDR3, as DNA: TGTGCCAGCAGTTTAGACTCTTCTCGACATGGCTACACCTTC. Translating gives CASSLDSSRHGYTF.

This chain uses TRBV7-3 with TRBJ1-3, with D hard to call. There are 12 residues in the CDR3. Deletions cut 2 bases from V and 4 bases from J, with 3 bases between. Per the germline V gene, CDR1 is SGHTA and CDR2 is FQGTGA. In DNA form, the CDR3 reads TGTGCCAGCAGCTTACAGGGAAACACCATATATTTT. This translates into CASSLQGNTIYF.

The rearrangement uses TRBV19 and TRBJ1-2, with 12 bases fitting TRBD1. The CDR3 loop spans 16 amino acids. The V gene end was trimmed by 4 bases and the J gene end by 8 bases; junction bases not matched to a gene: 11. CDR1 LNHDA and CDR2 SQIVND come from the germline V gene (reference sequence). CDR3 region: CASSSPPGQGAMGYTF. In DNA, the CDR3 is TGTGCCAGTAGTAGCCCGCCGGGACAGGGGGCGATGGGCTACACCTTC.

This clone was found once. This chain connects TRBV2 to TRBJ2-1; the D gene could be TRBD1 or TRBD2 (5 bases each). V lost 7 bases to trimming and J lost 7 bases, with 11 bases between them. The germline V gene encodes CDR1 SNHLY and CDR2 FYNNEI. This CDR3 comprises 12 residues. The CDR3 nucleotides are TGTGCCAGCACACTGGGGGTAAATGAGCAGTTCTTC. It encodes CASTLGVNEQFF.

The chain couples TRBV12-5 to TRBJ2-1; a possible D gene is TRBD1 (5 bases). V was cut by 6 bases and J by 0 bases, with 9 bases left in between. The V gene's germline CDR1 is LGHNT and CDR2 FRNRAP. The CDR3 has 14 residues. CDR3 coding DNA: TGTGCTAGTGGATGGGGCAGCTCCTACAATGAGCAGTTCTTC. This translates into CASGWGSSYNEQFF.

The chain combines TRBV5-1 with TRBJ1-6; 7 bases match TRBD1. This CDR3 is 15 amino acids long. The J segment lost 8 bases and the V segment lost 0 bases, leaving 5 bases of the junction unmatched. The germline gives CDR1 SGHRS, CDR2 YFSETQ. CDR3 loop: CASSLGQGFDSPLHF. The CDR3 nucleotides are TGCGCCAGCAGCTTGGGACAGGGATTTGATTCACCCCTCCACTTT.

CDR3 sequence reads: CASSLRAGGEQYF. The CDR3 region has the DNA TGTGCCAGCAGTTTGCGGGCCGGTGGGGAGCAGTACTTC. The V and J genes are TRBV27 and TRBJ2-7, with D possibly matching TRBD2 (5 bases). Germline V gives CDR1 MNHEY, CDR2 SMNVEV (reference sequence). The V end was cut by 3 bases, the J end by 7 bases, with 13 bases between. This CDR3 comprises 13 residues.

CDR3 residues: CSVVRTGAEQYF. Here the CDR3 DNA reads TGCAGCGTGGTAAGGACAGGGGCCGAGCAGTACTTC. V and J are TRBV29-1 and TRBJ2-7; 9 bases line up with TRBD1. V was clipped by 6 bases and J by 6 bases; unmatched bases: 6. In germline, CDR1 is SQVTM, CDR2 ANQGSEA. This CDR3 comprises 12 residues.

Only one count was recorded for this clone. The chain uses TRBV2 and TRBJ1-4; D gene uncertain. CDR3 length equals 14 residues. CDR1 and CDR2 from the germline V gene are SNHLY and FYNNEI. The germline V and J ends were trimmed by 4 bases and 0 bases, with 6 bases remaining between them. CDR3 sequence (DNA): TGTGCCAGCAGTGTCGAAGCAACTAATGAAAAACTGTTTTTT. Protein sequence: CASSVEATNEKLFF.

The V and J genes are TRBV6-2 or TRBV6-3 and TRBJ1-1; 11 bases align to TRBD1. The CDR3 has 19 residues. With V trimmed by 2 bases and J by 1 base, 12 bases remained unmatched. The germline V gene has CDR1 MNHEY and CDR2 SVGEGT. The CDR3: CASSYLSGTGGVGNTEAFF. CDR3 nucleotide sequence: TGTGCCAGCAGTTACCTCTCTGGGACAGGGGGTGTCGGGAACACTGAAGCTTTCTTT.

The rearrangement uses TRBV7-2 and TRBJ2-7; D is perhaps TRBD2 (5 bases). Trimming removed 1 base at V and 4 bases at J, with 14 bases between. Germline CDR1 reads SGHTA; CDR2 reads FQGNSA. CDR3 length: 15 residues. CDR3 in amino acids: CASSLVQAGLYEQYF. As DNA, the CDR3 is TGTGCCAGCAGCTTAGTGCAGGCAGGACTGTACGAGCAGTACTTC.

The chain carries TRBV24-1 and TRBJ2-1; D perhaps matches TRBD2 (5 bases). This CDR3 is 13 amino acids long. V was clipped by 8 bases and J by 7 bases, with 14 bases between them. Germline V lookup: CDR1 KGHDR, CDR2 SFDVKD. CDR3 DNA: TGTGCCACCAACAACGCACCGGGGAATGAGCAGTTCTTC. As protein: CATNNAPGNEQFF.